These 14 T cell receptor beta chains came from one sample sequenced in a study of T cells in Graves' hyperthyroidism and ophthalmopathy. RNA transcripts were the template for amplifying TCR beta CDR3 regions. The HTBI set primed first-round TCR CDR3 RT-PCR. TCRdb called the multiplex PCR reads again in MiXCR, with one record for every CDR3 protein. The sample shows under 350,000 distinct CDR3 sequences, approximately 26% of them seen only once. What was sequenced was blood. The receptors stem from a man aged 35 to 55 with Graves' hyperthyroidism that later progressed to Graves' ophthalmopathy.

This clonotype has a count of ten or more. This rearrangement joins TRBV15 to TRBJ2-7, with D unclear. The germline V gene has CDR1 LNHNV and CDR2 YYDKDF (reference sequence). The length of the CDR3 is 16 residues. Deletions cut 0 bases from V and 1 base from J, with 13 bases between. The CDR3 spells CATSRDSVGGSYEQYF. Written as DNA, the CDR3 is TGTGCCACCAGCAGAGATTCGGTAGGTGGATCCTACGAGCAGTACTTC.

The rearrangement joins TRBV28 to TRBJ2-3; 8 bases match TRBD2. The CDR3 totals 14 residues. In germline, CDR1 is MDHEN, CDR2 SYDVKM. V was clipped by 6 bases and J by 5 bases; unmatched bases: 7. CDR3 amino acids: CASSSGTRRDTQYF. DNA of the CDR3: TGTGCCAGCAGCTCCGGGACTAGGAGAGATACGCAGTATTTT.

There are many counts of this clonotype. CDR3 nucleotides: TGTGCCAGCAGTCAGGGGATCGGGGAGCTGTTTTTT. It specifies CASSQGIGELFF. The gene calls are TRBV6-1 and TRBJ2-2; D might be TRBD1 (6 bases). CDR1 is MNHNS, CDR2 SASEGT, per germline. The CDR3 sequence is 12 residues long. The germline V and J ends were trimmed by 5 bases and 7 bases, with 8 bases remaining between them.

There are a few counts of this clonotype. CDR3 bases: TGTGCCAGCAGTTTCCATGGCTACGAGCAGTACTTC. Its protein is CASSFHGYEQYF. The J gene is TRBJ2-7, the V gene TRBV28; no reliable D call. The V end lost 3 bases, the J end lost 3 bases, and 6 bases lay between the germline ends. Germline CDR1 MDHEN, CDR2 SYDVKM. The CDR3 is 12 residues long.

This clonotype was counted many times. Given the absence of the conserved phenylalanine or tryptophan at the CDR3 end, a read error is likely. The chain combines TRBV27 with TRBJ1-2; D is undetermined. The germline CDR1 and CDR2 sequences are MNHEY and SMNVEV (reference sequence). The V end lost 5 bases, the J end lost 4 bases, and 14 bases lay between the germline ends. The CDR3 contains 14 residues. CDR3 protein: CASSPQAVSYGYTS. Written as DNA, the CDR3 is TGTGCCAGCAGTCCCCAGGCAGTCAGCTATGGCTACACCTCC.

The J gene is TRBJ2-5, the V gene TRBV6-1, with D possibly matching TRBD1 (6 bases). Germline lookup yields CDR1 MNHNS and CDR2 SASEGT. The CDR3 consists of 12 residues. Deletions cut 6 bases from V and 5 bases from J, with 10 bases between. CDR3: CASRDSAETQYF. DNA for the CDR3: TGTGCCAGCAGGGACAGCGCGGAGACCCAGTACTTC.

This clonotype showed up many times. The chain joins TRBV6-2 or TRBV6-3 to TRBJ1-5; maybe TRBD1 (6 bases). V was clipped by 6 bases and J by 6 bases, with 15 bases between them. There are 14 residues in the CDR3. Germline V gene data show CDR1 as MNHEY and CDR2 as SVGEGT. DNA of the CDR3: TGTGCCAGCAGCGCGGCAGGGGCAATTCAGCCCCAGCATTTT. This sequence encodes CASSAAGAIQPQHF.

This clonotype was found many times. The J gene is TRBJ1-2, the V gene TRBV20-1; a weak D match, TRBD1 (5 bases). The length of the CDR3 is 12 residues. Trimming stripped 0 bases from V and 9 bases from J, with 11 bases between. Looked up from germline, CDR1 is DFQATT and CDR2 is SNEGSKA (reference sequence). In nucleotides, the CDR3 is TGCAGTGCTAGAGATCCCCAGGGTCGCTACACCTTC. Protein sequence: CSARDPQGRYTF.

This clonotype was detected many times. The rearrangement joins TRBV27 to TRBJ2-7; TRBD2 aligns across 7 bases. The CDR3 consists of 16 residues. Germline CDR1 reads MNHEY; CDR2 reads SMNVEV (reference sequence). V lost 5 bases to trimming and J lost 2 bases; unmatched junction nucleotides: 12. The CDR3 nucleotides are TGTGCCAGCAGTCGGCGGTGGGAGGGCCAGACCTACGAGCAGTACTTC. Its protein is CASSRRWEGQTYEQYF.

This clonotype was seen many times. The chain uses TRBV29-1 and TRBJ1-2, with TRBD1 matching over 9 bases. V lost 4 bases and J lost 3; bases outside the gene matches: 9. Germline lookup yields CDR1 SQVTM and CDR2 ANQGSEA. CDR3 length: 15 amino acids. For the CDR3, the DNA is TGCAGCGTTGTGGGGACAGGGAGTGATTACTATGGCTACACCTTC. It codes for CSVVGTGSDYYGYTF.

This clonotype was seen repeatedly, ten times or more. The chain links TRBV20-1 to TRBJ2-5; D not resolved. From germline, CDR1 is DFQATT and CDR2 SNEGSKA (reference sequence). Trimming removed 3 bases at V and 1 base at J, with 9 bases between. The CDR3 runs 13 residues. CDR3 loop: CSARSPLQETQYF. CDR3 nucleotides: TGCAGTGCTAGGTCTCCACTCCAAGAGACCCAGTACTTC.

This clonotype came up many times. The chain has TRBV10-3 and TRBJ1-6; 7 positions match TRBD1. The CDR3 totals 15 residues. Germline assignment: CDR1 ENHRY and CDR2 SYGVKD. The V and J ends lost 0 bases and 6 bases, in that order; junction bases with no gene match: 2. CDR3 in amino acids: CAISESRDSNSPLHF. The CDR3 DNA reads TGTGCCATCAGTGAGTCGAGGGACAGTAATTCACCCCTCCACTTT.

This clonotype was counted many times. The CDR3 is CSVESVSTYGYTF. The DNA for the CDR3 is TGCAGCGTTGAGTCAGTCTCCACCTATGGCTACACCTTC. The chain joins TRBV29-1 to TRBJ1-2; D call uncertain. This CDR3 contains 13 residues. V lost 3 bases, J lost 4 bases, and 12 bases lay in between. Looked up from germline, CDR1 is SQVTM and CDR2 is ANQGSEA.

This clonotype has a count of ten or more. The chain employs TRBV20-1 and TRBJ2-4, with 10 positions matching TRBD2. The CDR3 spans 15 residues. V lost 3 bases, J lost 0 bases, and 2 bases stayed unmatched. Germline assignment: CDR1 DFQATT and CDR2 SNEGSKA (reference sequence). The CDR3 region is CSASTSGAAKNIQYF. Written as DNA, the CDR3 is TGCAGTGCTAGCACTAGCGGGGCAGCCAAAAACATTCAGTACTTC.